The entry below describes one T cell receptor (beta chain). Its antigen remains unknown. CDR3 length: 15 amino acids. The germline V gene has CDR1 SGHDN and CDR2 FVKESK. Trimming pared 4 bases from V and 4 bases from J, leaving 13 bases between. Each cell subset's genomic DNA was divided evenly among several immunoSEQ plates. In the sorted-subset replicate PCRs, approximately 200 ng DNA, 25,000 to 30,000 T cell genomes, was used. Data came from immunoSEQ multiplex PCR; TCRdb stores just in-frame clones and leaves some out. Among over a million clones listed, approximately 98.5% were seen once. The sample originates from a study of shared clonotypes between healthy human individuals. On the study more broadly: Each donor's CD4 naive and CD4 memory cells filled three plates apiece, CD8 naive two, and CD8 memory one. General study findings and limits: The genetic and exposure-history diversity represented was limited by few donors.

The sequencing sample was made of naive CD4+ T cells sorted from blood. As to subset: CD45RA+ positively selected. J is TRBJ2-2 and V is TRBV14, with a possible D match to TRBD2 (6 bases). The sequence was collected from a man aged 25 to 45 in good health. The CDR3 sequence is CASSRNRGSTGELFF. The CDR3 DNA reads TGTGCCAGCAGCCGCAACCGGGGGTCCACCGGGGAGCTGTTTTTT.